This T cell receptor beta chain emerged from a study of T cell repertoires in cytomegalovirus infection. Overall study findings and caveats: Cumulative public TCR beta family frequency identified CMV carriers with the relevant HLA. In two of eight donors, the top clonotype was HLA-C-restricted CMV-specific.

TCRdb ran MiXCR on the reads and lists one entry per CDR3 protein. The sample lists some 160,000 distinct CDR3 sequences, about a sixth occurring once. From germline, CDR1 is MNHEY and CDR2 SVGEGT. This CDR3 has 14 residues. Trimming removed 6 bases at V and 6 bases at J, with 15 bases between. Details on this clonotype: Its matching antigen is unknown.

The rearrangement links TRBV6-2 or TRBV6-3 to TRBJ1-5; D unresolved. This sequence originates from a human donor in good health (CMV status not recorded). Some clones in this sample may be carry-over from other donors' samples. Source material: CD8+ T cells from PBMCs. CDR3 loop: CASSNDLGFQPQHF. The DNA for the CDR3 is TGTGCCAGCAGCAACGACCTCGGGTTTCAGCCCCAGCATTTT.